This TCR beta chain appears in the sequencing data of a study of shared clonotypes between healthy human individuals. The ends were cut back, 3 bases at V and 0 bases at J, with 19 bases in the middle. Looked up from germline, CDR1 is SGHNT and CDR2 is YYREEE (reference sequence). The CDR3 is 18 residues long. Data came from immunoSEQ multiplex PCR; TCRdb stores just in-frame clones and leaves some out. This table has approximately 2,200,000 clones, 85% to 95% appearing once. Overall study results and limits: Limited genetic and exposure-history diversity came from having few donors.

CD45RO-negative CD8 cells positively selected for CCR7 made up the naive population, which excluded terminally differentiated effector memory CD45RA+ cells. About this clone itself: Its antigen is not known.

The rearrangement uses TRBV5-4 and TRBJ2-1; weak D call: TRBD2 (6 bases). Sequencing was performed on naive CD8+ T cells from PBMCs. This receptor was taken from a man younger than 35 in good health. Some clones in this sample may be carry-over from other donors' samples. CDR3 protein: CASSSRGELASSYNEQFF. The CDR3, as DNA: TGTGCCAGCAGCTCCCGTGGGGAACTAGCTAGCTCCTACAATGAGCAGTTCTTC.